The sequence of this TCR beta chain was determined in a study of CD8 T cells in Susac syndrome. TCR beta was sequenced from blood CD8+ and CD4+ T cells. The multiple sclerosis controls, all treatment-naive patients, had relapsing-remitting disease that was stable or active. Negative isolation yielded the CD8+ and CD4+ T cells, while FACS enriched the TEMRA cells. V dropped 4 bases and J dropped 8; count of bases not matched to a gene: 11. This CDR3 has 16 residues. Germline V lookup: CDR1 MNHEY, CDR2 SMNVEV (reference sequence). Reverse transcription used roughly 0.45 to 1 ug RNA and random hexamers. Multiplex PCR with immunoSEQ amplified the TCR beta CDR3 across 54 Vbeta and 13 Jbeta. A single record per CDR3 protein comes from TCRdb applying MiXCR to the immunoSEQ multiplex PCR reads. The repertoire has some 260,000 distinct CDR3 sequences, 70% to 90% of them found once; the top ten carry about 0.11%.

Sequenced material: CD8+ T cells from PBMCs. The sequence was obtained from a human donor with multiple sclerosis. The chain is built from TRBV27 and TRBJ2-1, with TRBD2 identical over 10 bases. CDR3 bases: TGTGCCAGCAGTTGGGCCGCTAGCGGGAGTTTCTATGAGCAGTTCTTC. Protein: CASSWAASGSFYEQFF.